The table lists the clone carrying this TCR beta chain with a few counts. Its target is unknown. From germline, CDR1 is MNHEY and CDR2 SVGAGI. Trimming cost V 0 bases and J 3 bases, with 10 bases left between them. CDR3 length: 15 residues. The PCR was carried out with 60 Vbeta primers and 13 Jbeta primers. The table came from immunoSEQ multiplex PCR; TCRdb's copy has only in-frame clones and leaves some out. The sample has 150,000 or so clones, approximately 86% seen once. This record belongs to a study of cytomegalovirus exposure and HLA in healthy donors. Points from the study as a whole: A list of 150 to 200 TCR beta chains associated with cytomegalovirus was given. Reports indicate that TCR beta sequences accurately predicted the HLA-A and HLA-B alleles of most subjects. Among the sequence variants, a highly shared cluster was likely an artifact of sequencing.

Input material: PBMCs. The receptor was isolated from a woman aged 18-29 years in good health and CMV-seronegative. The chain uses TRBV6-5 and TRBJ2-3, with D perhaps matching TRBD2 (5 bases). The CDR3 spells CASSYSTPGTDTQYF. The CDR3 nucleotides are TGTGCCAGCAGTTACTCGACCCCGGGGACAGATACGCAGTATTTT.